Below, 23 T cell receptor beta chains from the same sample are listed, as sequenced in a study of T cells in Graves' hyperthyroidism and ophthalmopathy. Regions amplified from RNA transcripts were the TCR beta CDR3 regions. The HTBI primer set served for first-round RT-PCR of the TCR CDR3. TCRdb redid the calling of the multiplex PCR reads with MiXCR, one entry per CDR3 protein. The sample gives some 510,000 distinct CDR3 sequences, around 21% of which show up once; about a quarter is in the top ten. Input material: blood. The receptors derive from a man younger than 30 with Graves' hyperthyroidism.

Note on this clonotype: This may arise from a read error, as a much more abundant clone is one base away. The chain employs TRBV12-5 and TRBJ2-1, with D perhaps being TRBD1 or TRBD2 (5 bases each). The germline V gene has CDR1 LGHNT and CDR2 FRNRAP. There are 16 residues in the CDR3. The CDR3, as DNA: TGTGCTAGTGGTTTGGTATTGGGGGTGATGTACAATGATCAGTTCTTC. Translation gives CASGLVLGVMYNDQFF.

The V gene is TRBV4-1, the J gene TRBJ2-5; tentative D call: TRBD2 (5 bases). Germline V lookup: CDR1 MGHRA, CDR2 YSYEKL. Trimming cost V 4 bases and J 2 bases, with 11 bases left between them. The CDR3 extends over 14 amino acids. CDR3 nucleotide sequence: TGCGCCAGCAGCCTCCGGACTGAGCAAGAGACCCAGTACTTC. It encodes CASSLRTEQETQYF.

The table lists this clonotype with many counts. This sequence joins TRBV7-2 and TRBJ2-5, with TRBD1 identical over 9 bases. This CDR3 contains 14 residues. V lost 3 bases and J lost 5; bases outside the gene matches: 4. From germline, CDR1 is SGHTA and CDR2 FQGNSA. CDR3 amino acids: CASSFNRGQETQYF. As DNA, the CDR3 is TGTGCCAGCAGCTTCAACAGGGGGCAGGAGACCCAGTACTTC.

The table lists this clonotype with many counts. The chain combines TRBV11-2 with TRBJ2-6; unclear D gene. V lost 2 bases, J lost 4 bases, and 9 bases lay in between. Looked up from germline, CDR1 is SGHAT and CDR2 is FQNNGV. This CDR3 spans 15 amino acids. The CDR3 loop is CASSLLTAGANVLTF. CDR3 nucleotide sequence: TGTGCCAGCAGCTTATTAACAGCCGGGGCCAACGTCCTGACTTTC.

This clonotype was found many times. This chain uses TRBV2 with TRBJ1-1; a possible D gene is TRBD1 (5 bases). The V end lost 6 bases, the J end lost 1 base, and 18 bases lay between the germline ends. Germline CDR1 is SNHLY and CDR2 is FYNNEI. The CDR3 has 16 residues. CDR3 sequence: CASRGPLGLTNTEAFF. The CDR3 DNA reads as TGTGCCAGCAGGGGACCACTCGGCCTAACGAACACTGAAGCTTTCTTT.

This clonotype was observed at least ten times. The chain uses TRBV5-5 and TRBJ2-5; possible D gene TRBD2, 6 bases. Germline assignment: CDR1 SGHKS and CDR2 YYEKEE (reference sequence). The V end was cut by 0 bases, the J end by 4 bases, with 10 bases between. The CDR3 spans 14 residues. CDR3 in DNA: TGTGCCAGCAGCTTGGAACCGGGACTAGAGACCCAGTACTTC. Translated, it gives CASSLEPGLETQYF. Based on the CDR3 plus reference TRBV5-5 and TRBJ2-5, the full variable domain is DAGVTQSPTHLIKTRGQQVTLRCSPISGHKSVSWYQQVLGQGPQFIFQYYEKEERGRGNFPDRFSARQFPNYSSELNVNALLLGDSALYLCASSLEPGLETQYFGPGTRLLVL.

The rearrangement joins TRBV12-3 or TRBV12-4 to TRBJ1-5; 10 nucleotides align to TRBD1. This CDR3 region has 15 residues. Unmatched junction bases numbered 5, after V lost 1 base and J lost 8 bases. CDR3 sequence reads: CASSLVGQGGKPQHF. In nucleotides, the CDR3 is TGTGCCAGCAGTTTAGTCGGACAGGGGGGAAAGCCCCAGCATTTT.

The chain has TRBV12-3 or TRBV12-4 and TRBJ1-5; D is unresolved. The CDR3 is made up of 14 amino acids. V dropped 5 bases and J dropped 9 bases, with 17 bases sitting between them. The CDR3 is CASSNGLRIRPQHF. Here the CDR3 DNA reads TGTGCCAGCAGTAATGGACTGCGGATCAGGCCCCAGCATTTT.

The chain uses TRBV11-2 and TRBJ2-2; no firm D call. The V end lost 5 bases, the J end lost 4 bases, and 8 bases lay between the germline ends. The germline CDR1 and CDR2 sequences are SGHAT and FQNNGV. The CDR3 is 13 amino acids. DNA of the CDR3: TGTGCCAGCAGCGTAGGGTTCACCGGGGAGCTGTTTTTT. Translation gives CASSVGFTGELFF.

Comment on this clonotype: Possible read error: a much larger clone is one base away. The chain has TRBV4-1 and TRBJ2-7, with 8 positions matching TRBD1. The V gene's germline CDR1 is MGHRA and CDR2 YSYEKL. CDR3 length equals 16 residues. V was pared by 4 bases and J by 0 bases, with 8 bases of the junction left unmatched. This chain's CDR3 is CASSLVGQGSSYEQYF. CDR3 sequence (DNA): TGCGCCAGCAGCCTTGTAGGACAGGGAAGCTCCTACGAGCAGTACTTC.

This clonotype was detected only a few times. The rearrangement links TRBV28 to TRBJ2-3; D is undetermined. Trimming shortened V by 4 bases and J by 2 bases, and 4 bases separated the two germline ends. The CDR3 extends over 12 amino acids. Germline loops: CDR1 MDHEN, CDR2 SYDVKM. CDR3 region: CASSSDTDTQYF. CDR3 nucleotide sequence: TGTGCCAGCAGTTCCGACACAGATACGCAGTATTTT.

The V and J genes are TRBV6-1 and TRBJ1-1; D is possibly TRBD1 (6 bases). The V gene's germline CDR1 is MNHNS and CDR2 SASEGT. Trimming pared 6 bases from V and 6 bases from J, leaving 17 bases between. CDR3 length: 14 amino acids. The CDR3 spells CASRTGSTGAEAFF. CDR3 nucleotides: TGTGCCAGCAGAACAGGGAGTACAGGTGCTGAAGCTTTCTTT.

CDR3 region: CASSQDRVRGQPQHF. DNA of the CDR3: TGCGCCAGCAGCCAAGATCGGGTCAGGGGTCAGCCCCAGCATTTT. The chain links TRBV4-1 to TRBJ1-5; D is possibly TRBD1 (6 bases). V lost 0 bases and J 6 bases, leaving 12 bases between the germline ends. The CDR3 contains 15 residues. Germline V gives CDR1 MGHRA, CDR2 YSYEKL.

This clonotype has at least ten counts. The J gene is TRBJ1-1, the V gene TRBV28; no reliable D call. V was cut by 5 bases and J by 0 bases, with 13 bases left in between. CDR1 MDHEN and CDR2 SYDVKM come from the germline V gene. This CDR3 has 15 amino acids. Here the CDR3 DNA reads TGTGCCAGCAGTCCGTTGACACCGCTGAACACTGAAGCTTTCTTT. Its translation: CASSPLTPLNTEAFF.

This clonotype was detected ten times or more. The chain couples TRBV20-1 to TRBJ1-1, with TRBD1 matching 11 bases. This CDR3 is 16 amino acids long. Germline loops: CDR1 DFQATT, CDR2 SNEGSKA (reference sequence). V lost 1 base, J lost 6 bases, and 10 bases stayed unmatched. The CDR3 spells CSARVRDRGFVAEAFF. The CDR3 nucleotides read TGCAGTGCTAGAGTGAGGGACAGGGGGTTCGTCGCTGAAGCTTTCTTT.

This chain joins TRBV7-9 and TRBJ2-5; 8 nucleotides line up with TRBD1. Per germline, CDR1 SEHNR and CDR2 FQNEAQ (reference sequence). V was clipped by 8 bases and J by 4 bases; unmatched bases: 6. The CDR3 loop spans 13 amino acids. As DNA, the CDR3 is TGTGCCAGCGGACAGGGTTTGGGAGAGACCCAGTACTTC. Encoded protein: CASGQGLGETQYF.

This clonotype was picked up many times. The V and J genes are TRBV12-3 or TRBV12-4 and TRBJ2-5; TRBD1 matches at 7 bases. Trimming took 4 bases from V and 4 from J; bases not matched to a gene: 0. The CDR3 contains 12 residues. DNA for the CDR3: TGTGCCAGCAGTTACAGGGGAGAGACCCAGTACTTC. Its protein is CASSYRGETQYF.

The chain is built from TRBV28 and TRBJ2-5; D perhaps matches TRBD1 (5 bases). Deletions cut 2 bases from V and 4 bases from J, with 14 bases between. The CDR3 loop spans 15 amino acids. Germline assignment: CDR1 MDHEN and CDR2 SYDVKM. The CDR3 reads CASSLRAGNRETQYF. The CDR3 nucleotides read TGTGCCAGCAGTTTAAGGGCAGGGAACCGAGAGACCCAGTACTTC.

This clonotype has ten or more counts. This rearrangement joins TRBV28 to TRBJ2-7; 9 nucleotides agree with TRBD1. There are 15 residues in the CDR3. Losses at the gene ends were 3 bases for V and 3 bases for J; bases not matched to a gene: 6. Germline V lookup: CDR1 MDHEN, CDR2 SYDVKM. CDR3 in amino acids: CASSFRSGQGYEQYF. CDR3 in DNA: TGTGCCAGCAGTTTTAGGTCGGGACAGGGCTACGAGCAGTACTTC.

In its sample, this clonotype was seen a few times. A read error is possible here, since a much larger clone lies one base away. The final CDR3 position lacks the conserved phenylalanine or tryptophan, pointing to a likely read error. This chain uses TRBV12-3 or TRBV12-4 with TRBJ2-2; D may match TRBD1 or TRBD2 (7 bases each). This CDR3 comprises 15 residues. V lost 2 bases to trimming and J lost 7 bases, with 14 bases between them. CDR3 nucleotide sequence: TGTGCCAGCAGTTTACCAGGGGGGGATCACGGGGAGCTGTTTCTT. It specifies CASSLPGGDHGELFL.

The gene calls are TRBV10-3 and TRBJ1-1; D is uncertain. The CDR3 is 13 residues long. The V end was cut by 3 bases, the J end by 6 bases, with 11 bases between. Germline V gene sequence: CDR1 ENHRY, CDR2 SYGVKD. Written as DNA, the CDR3 is TGTGCCATCAGTGATTTAGGGCTCGCTGAAGCTTTCTTT. Its translation is CAISDLGLAEAFF.

At least ten counts were recorded for this clonotype. The chain uses TRBV15 and TRBJ1-2; no firm D call. Germline V gives CDR1 LNHNV, CDR2 YYDKDF (reference sequence). CDR3 length equals 16 residues. Trimming stripped 1 base from V and 5 bases from J, with 17 bases between. The CDR3 reads CATSRARPGQLYGYTF. The CDR3 bases are TGTGCCACCAGCAGAGCCCGACCCGGGCAGTTGTATGGCTACACCTTC.

The sample holds a few counts of this clonotype. This chain uses TRBV20-1 with TRBJ2-2, with 8 bases matching TRBD2. Germline V gives CDR1 DFQATT, CDR2 SNEGSKA (reference sequence). This CDR3 has 17 residues. Germline trimming cut 0 bases from V and 2 bases from J; bases unmatched to any gene: 8. The CDR3 protein is CSARDSYAGGNTGELFF. In DNA form, the CDR3 reads TGCAGTGCTAGAGATAGTTACGCGGGGGGAAACACCGGGGAGCTGTTTTTT.